This TCR beta chain is from a study of blood T cell repertoires in COVID-19. Study overall: The study drew acute and convalescent COVID-19 samples from the United States, Italy and Spain. PBMCs, B-cell-depleted T cells, or T cells provided the cDNA or gDNA that made up the material.

Trimming cost V 6 bases and J 4 bases, with 10 bases left between them. CDR3 length equals 13 residues. In germline, CDR1 is MNHNY, CDR2 SVGAGI (reference sequence). Patients of the Seattle cohort, enrolled during active infection, were followed longitudinally. Sequenced by immunoSEQ multiplex PCR; TCRdb stores in-frame clones only, minus some. The sample has approximately 38,000 clones, nearly 90% seen once; the top ten hold approximately 4.5%. The sequencing sample was made of peripheral blood. The source of this sequence is a man in his 60s with COVID-19, enrolled during active disease. The chain uses TRBV6-6 and TRBJ2-1; D possibly corresponds to TRBD2 (5 bases). This chain's CDR3 is CASSKDSYNEQFF. CDR3 coding DNA: TGTGCCAGCAGCAAGGACTCGTACAATGAGCAGTTCTTC.